Listed here is a single T cell receptor beta chain. The antigen remains undetermined. Germline V gives CDR1 MNHEY, CDR2 SMNVEV (reference sequence). This CDR3 has 15 amino acids. V gave up 1 base and J gave up 5 bases, with 14 bases separating them. This sample was included in a study of graft-versus-host responses after intestinal transplantation. Clones were sequenced by immunoSEQ multiplex PCR, and TCRdb holds only the in-frame ones, with some missing. The repertoire includes roughly 34,000 clones, roughly 94% of them detected once, and 0.2% to 0.25% sits in the top ten. The TCR originated in a human donor who was the organ donor for an intestinal transplant. The chain combines TRBV27 with TRBJ1-2; perhaps TRBD1 as D (6 bases). The sample in question was unstimulated CD4+ T cells sorted from spleen or lymph node cells, obtained before transplant. DNA for the CDR3: TGTGCCAGCAGTTTATTTGGGGACACCTATTATGGCTACACCTTC. This gives the protein CASSLFGDTYYGYTF.